What follows are 30 T cell receptor beta chains derived from one specimen sequenced in a study of CD8+ T cells in alopecia areata (dated by TCRdb to 2017 to 2018). The time point label here, explained by the study, means: baseline before oral tofacitinib. Libraries were built with the immunoSEQ multiplex PCR assay. RNA was extracted from all samples and reverse transcribed into cDNA as template for TCR sequencing. The source is immuneACCESS, and TCRdb retained only in-frame sequences with V and J called. Part of the clones is not carried over; for the studies checked, unresolved V genes explain less than half of this, and the remainder is unexplained. Counted in this sample were about 190,000 clones; about 60% of them appeared once. The leading ten clones occupy roughly 15% of the sample. Material: CD4+ T cells sorted from blood, obtained at week 0. Receptors originate from a human donor with alopecia areata.

The rearrangement joins TRBV2 to TRBJ2-7; D may be TRBD1 (5 bases). The V end was cut by 6 bases, the J end by 5 bases, with 14 bases between. Germline loops: CDR1 SNHLY, CDR2 FYNNEI. This CDR3 has 13 amino acids. CDR3 protein: CASRMTAPHEQYF. CDR3 bases: TGTGCCAGCAGAATGACAGCCCCCCACGAGCAGTACTTC.

V is TRBV10-2 and J is TRBJ2-7; the D is unclear. Between the trimmed V and J ends, which lost 0 bases and 1 base, there was a span of 7 bases. This CDR3 comprises 14 residues. The germline CDR1 and CDR2 sequences are WSHSY and SAAADI. The CDR3 is CASSESHPSYEQYF. The DNA of the CDR3 is TGCGCCAGCAGTGAGTCGCACCCATCCTACGAGCAGTACTTC.

This chain uses TRBV30 with TRBJ1-2; D is uncertain. V was cut by 4 bases and J by 8 bases, with 11 bases left in between. The CDR3 runs to 11 residues. Germline V lookup: CDR1 GTSNPN, CDR2 SVGIG (reference sequence). The CDR3 region has the DNA TGTGCCTGGACTGGTGGTCGGGGCTACACCTTC. Translated: CAWTGGRGYTF. The entire variable domain, with the rest obtained from reference TRBV30 and TRBJ1-2, is as follows: SQTIHQWPATLVQPVGSPLSLECTVEGTSNPNLYWYRQAAGRGLQLLFYSVGIGQISSEVPQNLSASRPQDRQFILSSKKLLLSDSGFYLCAWTGGRGYTFGSGTRLTVV.

The chain recombines TRBV5-1 with TRBJ2-3; no clear D gene. The germline V and J ends were trimmed by 4 bases and 1 base, with 10 bases remaining between them. This CDR3 comprises 14 residues. CDR1 is SGHRS and CDR2 is YFSETQ in the germline V gene. Written as DNA, the CDR3 is TGCGCCAGCAGCATTAGTCCTCGCACAGATACGCAGTATTTT. It translates to CASSISPRTDTQYF.

This clone appeared a few times. The J gene is TRBJ2-1, the V gene TRBV6-5, with 9 positions matching TRBD2. CDR1 is MNHEY and CDR2 is SVGAGI in the germline V gene. This CDR3 region has 16 residues. The junction had 12 bases not matched to a gene; V was cut back by 2 bases and J by 10 bases. In DNA, the CDR3 is TGTGCCAGCAGTTACGGCGGGGGGGCTGTTCGCTGGGAGCAGTTCTTC. This sequence encodes CASSYGGGAVRWEQFF.

The chain joins TRBV29-1 to TRBJ1-1; D is ambiguous. CDR3 size: 11 residues. In germline, CDR1 is SQVTM, CDR2 ANQGSEA. Trimming pared 4 bases from V and 5 bases from J, leaving 8 bases between. The CDR3 DNA follows: TGCAGCGTTGTGCTAAGGACTGAAGCTTTCTTT. The encoded protein is CSVVLRTEAFF. The variable domain in full, completed from reference TRBV29-1 and TRBJ1-1, reads SAVISQKPSRDICQRGTSLTIQCQVDSQVTMMFWYRQQPGQSLTLIATANQGSEATYESGFVIDKFPISRPNLTFSTLTVSNMSPEDSSIYLCSVVLRTEAFFGQGTRLTVV.

This chain joins TRBV30 and TRBJ1-3; D is uncertain. Germline CDR1 and CDR2: GTSNPN and SVGIG (reference sequence). The CDR3 spans 12 residues. V was cut by 2 bases and J by 4 bases, with 6 bases left in between. The CDR3 sequence: CAWSRGGNTIYF. DNA for the CDR3: TGTGCCTGGAGTAGAGGCGGAAACACCATATATTTT.

This chain links TRBV29-1 with TRBJ2-7; 8 nucleotides agree with TRBD1. From germline, CDR1 is SQVTM and CDR2 ANQGSEA. The length of the CDR3 is 13 residues. Germline trimming cut 4 bases from V and 6 bases from J; bases unmatched to any gene: 8. The CDR3 is CSVVQGAVGEQYF. CDR3 bases: TGCAGCGTTGTTCAGGGGGCAGTAGGCGAGCAGTACTTC.

This clone occurred once. The chain carries TRBV15 and TRBJ2-5, with D tentatively TRBD1 or TRBD2 (6 bases each). This CDR3 comprises 15 residues. Germline V gene data show CDR1 as LNHNV and CDR2 as YYDKDF (reference sequence). Trimming removed 1 base at V and 4 bases at J, with 13 bases between. For the CDR3, the DNA is TGTGCCACCAGCAGAGCCGGGGGCAGGGTAGAGACCCAGTACTTC. This sequence encodes CATSRAGGRVETQYF. Full variable domain (remainder filled in from reference TRBV15 and TRBJ2-5): DAMVIQNPRYQVTQFGKPVTLSCSQTLNHNVMYWYQQKSSQAPKLLFHYYDKDFNNEADTPDNFQSRRPNTSFCFLDIRSPGLGDTAMYLCATSRAGGRVETQYFGPGTRLLVL.

This clone was recorded at least ten times. The chain uses TRBV4-1 and TRBJ2-2; D remains unclear. Trimming removed 0 bases at V and 3 bases at J, with 8 bases between. Germline V gives CDR1 MGHRA, CDR2 YSYEKL. There are 15 residues in the CDR3. Written as DNA, the CDR3 is TGCGCCAGCAGCCAAGATTCAGGTTACACCGGGGAGCTGTTTTTT. This translates into CASSQDSGYTGELFF.

This sequence joins TRBV15 and TRBJ2-7; TRBD1 is a possible D gene (6 bases). The CDR3 runs to 14 residues. Germline CDR1 reads LNHNV; CDR2 reads YYDKDF (reference sequence). V shed 4 bases and J shed 0 bases, with 10 bases lying between them. The CDR3 region is CATSTGESSYEQYF. In DNA form, the CDR3 reads TGTGCCACCAGCACAGGGGAGAGCTCCTACGAGCAGTACTTC.

The rearrangement uses TRBV29-1 and TRBJ2-7, with D perhaps matching TRBD1 (6 bases). The CDR3 loop spans 12 amino acids. V gave up 3 bases and J gave up 1 base, with 7 bases separating them. The V gene's germline CDR1 is SQVTM and CDR2 ANQGSEA. The CDR3 region is CSVDQGSYEQYF. The CDR3 region has the DNA TGCAGCGTTGACCAGGGGTCCTACGAGCAGTACTTC.

V usage is TRBV7-9 and J usage is TRBJ2-5; D gene ambiguous. CDR1 is SEHNR, CDR2 FQNEAQ, per germline (reference sequence). V dropped 2 bases and J dropped 0 bases, with 10 bases sitting between them. The CDR3 has 15 amino acids. The CDR3 DNA follows: TGTGCCAGCAGCTTACCGCAGTGGTACCAAGAGACCCAGTACTTC. This translates into CASSLPQWYQETQYF.

This clone was counted a single time. The chain couples TRBV7-3 to TRBJ2-1, with D possibly TRBD1 on 6 matching bases. Trimming removed 5 bases from V and 7 bases from J, with 6 bases in between. Germline V gene data show CDR1 as SGHTA and CDR2 as FQGTGA. The CDR3 sequence is 11 residues long. The CDR3 reads CASSRGNEQFF. The CDR3 DNA sequence: TGTGCCAGCAGCAGGGGGAATGAGCAGTTCTTC. Variable domain in full (rest from reference TRBV7-3 and TRBJ2-1): GAGVSQTPSNKVTEKGKYVELRCDPISGHTALYWYRQSLGQGPEFLIYFQGTGAADDSGLPNDRFFAVRPEGSVSTLKIQRTERGDSAVYLCASSRGNEQFFGPGTRLTVL.

This clone has just one count. The chain's CDR3 is CASSQDRVGQETQYF. CDR3 sequence (DNA): TGCGCCAGCAGCCAAGACAGAGTGGGGCAAGAGACCCAGTACTTC. The chain carries TRBV4-1 and TRBJ2-5; D call uncertain. Looked up from germline, CDR1 is MGHRA and CDR2 is YSYEKL. V was cut by 0 bases and J by 2 bases, with 10 bases left in between. The CDR3 is 15 amino acids.

V and J are TRBV30 and TRBJ2-3, with D possibly being TRBD1 (6 bases). V gave up 1 base and J gave up 5 bases, with 10 bases separating them. Germline loops: CDR1 GTSNPN, CDR2 SVGIG (reference sequence). This CDR3 region has 13 residues. In DNA form, the CDR3 reads TGTGCCTGGAGTGGGGACAACCGAGATACGCAGTATTTT. This gives the protein CAWSGDNRDTQYF.

This clone has only a few counts. The chain couples TRBV29-1 to TRBJ2-1; no reliable D call. The germline V gene has CDR1 SQVTM and CDR2 ANQGSEA. The CDR3 has 15 amino acids. V lost 6 bases and J 3 bases, leaving 18 bases between the germline ends. The CDR3 nucleotides are TGCAGCGTCAAAAAGGGCAGTTGGGGCTACAATGAGCAGTTCTTC. Translating gives CSVKKGSWGYNEQFF.

Here the CDR3 reads CASSPGQYYEQYF. CDR3 sequence (DNA): TGTGCCAGCAGCCCGGGACAGTATTACGAGCAGTACTTC. The rearrangement joins TRBV6-5 to TRBJ2-7, with 7 bases matching TRBD1. Losses at the gene ends were 6 bases for V and 4 bases for J; bases not matched to a gene: 6. This CDR3 spans 13 amino acids. Germline CDR1 and CDR2: MNHEY and SVGAGI.

V usage is TRBV11-1 and J usage is TRBJ2-3; possibly TRBD2 for D (7 bases). V was trimmed by 1 base and J by 5 bases, leaving 16 bases between them. Germline CDR1 reads SGHAT; CDR2 reads FQDESV (reference sequence). The CDR3 sequence is 16 residues long. The CDR3 spells CASSLVVGGPVDTQYF. CDR3 DNA: TGTGCCAGCAGCTTAGTGGTGGGGGGGCCAGTAGATACGCAGTATTTT.

This rearrangement joins TRBV5-1 to TRBJ1-1, with 8 bases identical to TRBD1. From germline, CDR1 is SGHRS and CDR2 YFSETQ. This CDR3 is built from 14 residues. Losses at the gene ends were 4 bases for V and 5 bases for J; bases not matched to a gene: 7. CDR3 bases: TGCGCCAGCAGCCCAGGGGGCACCTGGACTGAAGCTTTCTTT. Its protein is CASSPGGTWTEAFF. Drawing the rest from reference TRBV5-1 and TRBJ1-1, the complete variable domain is KAGVTQTPRYLIKTRGQQVTLSCSPISGHRSVSWYQQTPGQGLQFLFEYFSETQRNKGNFPGRFSGRQFSNSRSEMNVSTLELGDSALYLCASSPGGTWTEAFFGQGTRLTVV.

In the case of this clone: Other DNA sequences in this sample translate to the same CDR3. This sequence joins TRBV7-2 and TRBJ2-7; 9 bases fit TRBD1. The CDR3 is 13 residues long. From germline, CDR1 is SGHTA and CDR2 FQGNSA. V lost 5 bases, J lost 2 bases, and 1 base stayed unmatched. The CDR3 sequence: CASSRDRAYEQYF. For the CDR3, the DNA is TGTGCCAGCAGCCGGGACAGGGCCTACGAGCAGTACTTC. The whole variable domain, filled in from reference TRBV7-2 and TRBJ2-7, reads GAGVSQSPSNKVTEKGKDVELRCDPISGHTALYWYRQSLGQGLEFLIYFQGNSAPDKSGLPSDRFSAERTGGSVSTLTIQRTQQEDSAVYLCASSRDRAYEQYFGPGTRLTVT.

This chain joins TRBV29-1 and TRBJ2-3; 7 bases line up with TRBD1. The V gene's germline CDR1 is SQVTM and CDR2 ANQGSEA. V shed 4 bases, J shed 6 bases, and the junction held 16 bases outside the gene matches. CDR3 length equals 16 residues. CDR3 sequence: CSVARRAGGFRDTQYF. The CDR3 nucleotides are TGCAGCGTTGCACGGCGGGCAGGGGGTTTTCGGGATACGCAGTATTTT.

This clone was found a few times. The chain couples TRBV4-1 to TRBJ2-4; D uncertain. V dropped 5 bases and J dropped 6 bases, with 17 bases sitting between them. Germline loops: CDR1 MGHRA, CDR2 YSYEKL. This CDR3 spans 15 amino acids. In DNA, the CDR3 is TGCGCCAGCAGCTCCAGACCCTCCGGCGGAAACATTCAGTACTTC. Translating it yields CASSSRPSGGNIQYF.

The V call is TRBV7-6, the J call TRBJ1-2; TRBD1 is a possible D gene (6 bases). Germline CDR1 reads SGHVS; CDR2 reads FNYEAQ. V was trimmed by 5 bases and J by 8 bases, leaving 21 bases between them. The CDR3 is 15 residues long. This CDR3 is CASSPSPPGAGGYTF. CDR3 nucleotides: TGTGCCAGCAGCCCTAGCCCCCCAGGGGCGGGGGGCTACACCTTC.

This chain joins TRBV30 and TRBJ1-1; 7 bases agree with TRBD1. CDR1 GTSNPN and CDR2 SVGIG come from the germline V gene (reference sequence). Germline trimming cut 5 bases from V and 1 base from J; bases unmatched to any gene: 7. This CDR3 region has 14 residues. The CDR3 region has the DNA TGTGCCTGGGGGATTGGGGACAGGAACACTGAAGCTTTCTTT. This codes for CAWGIGDRNTEAFF.

This clone was observed a handful of times. This chain joins TRBV5-1 and TRBJ2-5; 7 nucleotides match TRBD1. The CDR3 is 17 amino acids. V was pared by 3 bases and J by 1 base, with 12 bases of the junction left unmatched. The germline gives CDR1 SGHRS, CDR2 YFSETQ. The CDR3 DNA is TGCGCCAGCAGCTCCCGGGGACAGAGGGGTTTCCAAGAGACCCAGTACTTC. It yields the protein CASSSRGQRGFQETQYF.

This clone was counted a few times. This rearrangement joins TRBV10-3 to TRBJ1-3; D ambiguous. Trimming removed 7 bases at V and 8 bases at J, with 15 bases between. Germline assignment: CDR1 ENHRY and CDR2 SYGVKD. This CDR3 has 13 amino acids. In nucleotides, the CDR3 is TGTGCCATCACCGGGCGGGGTGTGGACACCATATATTTT. It translates to CAITGRGVDTIYF.

This clone was found a few times. The gene calls are TRBV27 and TRBJ1-6; possibly TRBD1 for D (5 bases). This CDR3 has 16 amino acids. Trimming removed 0 bases from V and 7 bases from J, with 13 bases in between. Looked up from germline, CDR1 is MNHEY and CDR2 is SMNVEV (reference sequence). DNA of the CDR3: TGTGCCAGCAGTTTATCCTTTGGGGGGGTAAATTCACCCCTCCACTTT. It translates to CASSLSFGGVNSPLHF.

The chain recombines TRBV2 with TRBJ1-2; TRBD1 might be the D (5 bases). The CDR3 consists of 12 residues. Per the germline V gene, CDR1 is SNHLY and CDR2 is FYNNEI. Trimming cost V 6 bases and J 2 bases, with 7 bases left between them. CDR3 loop: CASRAGNYGYTF. DNA of the CDR3: TGTGCCAGCAGGGCAGGGAACTATGGCTACACCTTC.

The chain recombines TRBV7-9 with TRBJ1-2; 7 bases agree with TRBD1. This CDR3 spans 16 amino acids. Unmatched junction bases numbered 15, after V lost 5 bases and J lost 6 bases. The germline V gene has CDR1 SEHNR and CDR2 FQNEAQ (reference sequence). CDR3 residues: CASSHRVEGAVDGYTF. The CDR3 DNA follows: TGTGCCAGCAGCCATCGGGTAGAGGGGGCCGTCGATGGCTACACCTTC.